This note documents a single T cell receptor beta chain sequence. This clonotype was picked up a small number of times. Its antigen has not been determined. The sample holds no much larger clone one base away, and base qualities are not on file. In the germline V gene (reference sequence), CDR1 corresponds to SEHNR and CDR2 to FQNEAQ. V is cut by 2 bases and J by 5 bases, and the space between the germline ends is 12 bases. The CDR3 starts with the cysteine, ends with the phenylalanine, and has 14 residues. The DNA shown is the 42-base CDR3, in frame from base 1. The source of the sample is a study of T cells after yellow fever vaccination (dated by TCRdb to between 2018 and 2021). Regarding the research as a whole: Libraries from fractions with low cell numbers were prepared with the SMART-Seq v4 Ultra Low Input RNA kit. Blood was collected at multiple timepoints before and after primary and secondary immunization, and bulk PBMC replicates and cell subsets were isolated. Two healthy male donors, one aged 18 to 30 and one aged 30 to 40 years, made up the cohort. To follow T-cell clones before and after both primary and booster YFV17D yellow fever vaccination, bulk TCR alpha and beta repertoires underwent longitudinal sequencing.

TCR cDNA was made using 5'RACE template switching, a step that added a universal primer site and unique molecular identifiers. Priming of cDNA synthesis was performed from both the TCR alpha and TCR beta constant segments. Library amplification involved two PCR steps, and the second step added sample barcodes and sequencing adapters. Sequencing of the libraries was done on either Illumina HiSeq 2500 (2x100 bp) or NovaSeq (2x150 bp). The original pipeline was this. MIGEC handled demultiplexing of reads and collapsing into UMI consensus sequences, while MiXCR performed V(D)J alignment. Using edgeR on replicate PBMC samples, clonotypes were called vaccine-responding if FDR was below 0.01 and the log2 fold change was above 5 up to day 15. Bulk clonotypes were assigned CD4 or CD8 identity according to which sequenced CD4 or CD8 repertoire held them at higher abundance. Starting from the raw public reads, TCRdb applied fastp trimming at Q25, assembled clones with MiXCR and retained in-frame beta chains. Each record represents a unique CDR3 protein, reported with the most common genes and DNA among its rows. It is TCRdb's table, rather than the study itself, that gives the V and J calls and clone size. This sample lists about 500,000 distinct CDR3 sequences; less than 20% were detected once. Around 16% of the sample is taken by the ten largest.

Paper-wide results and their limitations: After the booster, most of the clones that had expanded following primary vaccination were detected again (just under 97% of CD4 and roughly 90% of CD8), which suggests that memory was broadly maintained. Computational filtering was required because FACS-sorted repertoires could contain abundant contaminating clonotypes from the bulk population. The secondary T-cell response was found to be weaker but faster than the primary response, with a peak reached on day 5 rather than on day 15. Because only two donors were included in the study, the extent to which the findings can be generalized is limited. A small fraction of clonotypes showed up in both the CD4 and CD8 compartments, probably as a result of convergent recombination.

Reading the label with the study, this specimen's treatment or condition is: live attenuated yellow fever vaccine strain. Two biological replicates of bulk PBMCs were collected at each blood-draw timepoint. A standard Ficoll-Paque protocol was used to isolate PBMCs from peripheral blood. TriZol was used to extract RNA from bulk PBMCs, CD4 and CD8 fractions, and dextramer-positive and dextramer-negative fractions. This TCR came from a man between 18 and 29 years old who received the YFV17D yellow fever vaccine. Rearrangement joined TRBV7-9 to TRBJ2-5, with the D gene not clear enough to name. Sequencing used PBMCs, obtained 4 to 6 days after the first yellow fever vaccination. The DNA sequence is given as TGTGCCAGCAGCTTATCTTTGTCCGCTGAGACCCAGTACTTC. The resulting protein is CASSLSLSAETQYF.